What follows describes a single T cell receptor beta chain. No antigen is known for it. The data were taken from a study of CD8+CD57+ T cells in acquired aplastic anemia. On the study more broadly: The average for DNA from sorted CD4+ and CD8+ cells was roughly 3 ug. Study outcomes and limitations: About 30 was the count of CD8+ CDR3 sequences that patients shared with controls. Patients and controls had CD8+ Simpson's diversity values that were not significantly distinct.

Profiling that covered TCR beta VDJ and CDR3 relied on genomic DNA as its template. Via MiXCR, TCRdb re-called the reads, giving one row per CDR3 protein. Here the sample spans around 200,000 distinct CDR3 sequences, less than 60% being singletons. For sequencing, patients were chosen who had shown expansion of CD8+CD57+ cells by flow cytometry. Severe acquired aplastic anemia affected all patients. This receptor was identified in a human donor with aplastic anemia. Sequencing used sorted CD4+, CD8+, or CD8+CD57+ T cells (not recorded which) from PBMCs.

CDR3 in DNA: TGTGCCAGCAGACGGGCGGGAGTTAACTATGGCTACACCTTC. Translation gives CASRRAGVNYGYTF. J is TRBJ1-2 and V is TRBV12-3 or TRBV12-4; D remains ambiguous. This CDR3 is 14 amino acids long. V lost 6 bases and J lost 1, with 12 bases in between.